The present TCR beta chain was sequenced within a study of blood T cell repertoires in COVID-19. Background on the study: The United States, Italy and Spain provided the acute and convalescent COVID-19 samples.

Followed longitudinally, the Seattle patients had been enrolled during active infection. This CDR3 contains 15 residues. CDR1 is MNHEY and CDR2 is SVGAGI in the germline V gene. V dropped 8 bases and J dropped 5; count of bases not matched to a gene: 11. In the authors' methods: Reference gene primer amplification gave estimated nucleated cell counts. The method was immunoSEQ multiplex PCR; TCRdb's version includes in-frame clones alone and lacks a portion of them. Clone size and the V and J calls come from that table; the DNA yielded D and trimming. The repertoire holds fewer than 300,000 clones, with about nine tenths as singletons. This clone turned up a few times.

The TCR originated in a woman in her thirties with COVID-19, enrolled during active disease. The chain employs TRBV6-5 and TRBJ2-5; 10 nucleotides align to TRBD2. Sequenced material: peripheral blood. CDR3 DNA sequence: TGTGCCAGCGCACCTAGCGGGAGATTGAGGGAGACCCAGTACTTC. This gives the protein CASAPSGRLRETQYF.